These 23 T cell receptor beta chains originate from one sample sequenced in a study of identical twins. Each CDR3 protein is one row after TCRdb ran MiXCR on the 5' RACE reads. The sample has 400,000 to 500,000 distinct CDR3 sequences, roughly 20% seen once. Sequencing was done on a sample of naive T cells sorted from blood. These receptors were obtained from a man in his forties or fifties in good health.

Many counts were recorded for this clonotype. The chain has TRBV12-3 or TRBV12-4 and TRBJ1-2; no definite D call. The CDR3 totals 14 residues. Trimming pared 5 bases from V and 2 bases from J, leaving 12 bases between. DNA of the CDR3: TGTGCCAGCAGTCCCGGGCCGACGAACTATGGCTACACCTTC. Its protein product is CASSPGPTNYGYTF.

This clonotype turned up a few times. The chain is built from TRBV6-1 and TRBJ2-5, with D possibly matching TRBD2 (7 bases). The CDR3 is 13 residues long. Germline lookup yields CDR1 MNHNS and CDR2 SASEGT. Trimming removed 0 bases from V and 13 bases from J, with 15 bases in between. Here the CDR3 reads CASSEAESGGRYF. In DNA, the CDR3 is TGTGCCAGCAGTGAAGCAGAATCGGGGGGCCGGTACTTC.

This clonotype was seen more than once but under ten times. The J gene is TRBJ2-4, the V gene TRBV28; D gene unclear. V lost 6 bases and J lost 7, with 19 bases in between. Germline V CDR1 and CDR2: MDHEN, SYDVKM. CDR3 length: 15 amino acids. In nucleotides, the CDR3 is TGTGCCAGCAGCTCATTTTACGGTGGAGAGAACATTCAGTACTTC. Protein product: CASSSFYGGENIQYF.

This clonotype was counted many times. The chain recombines TRBV4-1 with TRBJ2-3, with 15 bases lining up with TRBD2. The trim removed 0 bases at V and 3 bases at J, leaving 4 bases unmatched. Germline assignment: CDR1 MGHRA and CDR2 YSYEKL. This CDR3 has 18 residues. Here the CDR3 DNA reads TGCGCCAGCAGCCAAGAAGGGACTAGCGGGGGGACGACAGATACGCAGTATTTT. Amino acids: CASSQEGTSGGTTDTQYF.

Many counts were recorded for this clonotype. The chain links TRBV25-1 to TRBJ2-3; D may be TRBD1 (6 bases). Trimming pared 4 bases from V and 10 bases from J, leaving 15 bases between. CDR1 is MGHDK, CDR2 SYGVNS, per germline. The CDR3 runs to 13 residues. For the CDR3, the DNA is TGTGCCAGCAGTGTTCCAGGGGCGGTTGCGCAGTATTTT. Residues: CASSVPGAVAQYF. Filled out from reference TRBV25-1 and TRBJ2-3, the complete variable domain reads EADIYQTPRYLVIGTGKKITLECSQTMGHDKMYWYQQDPGMELHLIHYSYGVNSTEKGDLSSESTVSRIRTEHFPLTLESARPSHTSQYLCASSVPGAVAQYFGPGTRLTVL.

This clonotype was seen repeatedly, ten times or more. V gene TRBV4-2 combines with J gene TRBJ2-7; D gene uncertain. Germline CDR1 and CDR2: LGHNA and YNFKEQ. V lost 1 base, J lost 5 bases, and 9 bases lay in between. This CDR3 spans 13 amino acids. The DNA for the CDR3 is TGTGCCAGCAGCCAAGTAGGTATCCACGAGCAGTACTTC. It translates to CASSQVGIHEQYF.

In this sample, this clonotype turned up a few times. The rearrangement links TRBV5-4 to TRBJ1-1; D not certain. Trimming pared 2 bases from V and 1 base from J, leaving 15 bases between. This CDR3 has 16 residues. The germline V gene has CDR1 SGHNT and CDR2 YYREEE (reference sequence). The CDR3 here is CASSFVGFSANTEAFF. Written as DNA, the CDR3 is TGTGCCAGCAGCTTCGTCGGCTTTTCAGCGAACACTGAAGCTTTCTTT. The full variable domain, its missing parts supplied by reference TRBV5-4 and TRBJ1-1, is ETGVTQSPTHLIKTRGQQVTLRCSSQSGHNTVSWYQQALGQGPQFIFQYYREEENGRGNFPPRFSGLQFPNYSSELNVNALELDDSALYLCASSFVGFSANTEAFFGQGTRLTVV.

A note on this clonotype: The junction does not match germline at one end; this may be a read error. This rearrangement joins TRBV5-1 to TRBJ2-3; D perhaps matches TRBD2 (5 bases). Germline assignment: CDR1 SGHRS and CDR2 YFSETQ. This CDR3 region has 18 residues. The CDR3 sequence: CASSFPEGVADGVDPQYF. DNA of the CDR3: TGCGCCAGCAGCTTCCCCGAGGGAGTGGCGGACGGCGTAGATCCGCAGTATTTT.

The rearrangement links TRBV4-3 to TRBJ1-1, with D unresolved. V lost 1 base, J lost 7 bases, and 10 bases lay in between. This CDR3 has 13 residues. Germline CDR1 is LGHNA and CDR2 is YSLEER. The CDR3 region is CASSQGGGSEAFF. CDR3 DNA sequence: TGCGCCAGCAGCCAAGGCGGCGGTAGTGAAGCTTTCTTT.

This clonotype came up many times. The chain has TRBV7-8 and TRBJ2-7, with TRBD1 as a possible D gene (6 bases). The CDR3 extends over 16 amino acids. Germline assignment: CDR1 SGHVS and CDR2 FQNEAQ. The ends were cut back, 0 bases at V and 2 bases at J, with 14 bases in the middle. The DNA for the CDR3 is TGTGCCAGCAGCTTAGCGGGCGGCTACAGGGCCTACGAGCAGTACTTC. Amino acids: CASSLAGGYRAYEQYF.

The chain employs TRBV5-1 and TRBJ2-3, with no clear D. The ends were cut back, 1 base at V and 4 bases at J, with 10 bases in the middle. Germline CDR1 and CDR2: SGHRS and YFSETQ. The length of the CDR3 is 14 residues. The DNA for the CDR3 is TGCGCCAGCAGCTTGCCGGGCGGAGCAGATACGCAGTATTTT. Translation gives CASSLPGGADTQYF.

This clonotype was seen a handful of times. This rearrangement joins TRBV12-3 or TRBV12-4 to TRBJ2-2; possibly TRBD2 for D (5 bases). CDR3 length: 13 amino acids. With 3 bases removed from V and 7 bases from J, the gap between germline ends came to 9 bases. The CDR3 nucleotides are TGTGCCAGCAGTTTCGCCGCGGGCGGGGAGCTGTTTTTT. It yields the protein CASSFAAGGELFF.

This clonotype showed up just a few times. The chain recombines TRBV15 with TRBJ2-7, with 7 bases matching TRBD1. There are 15 residues in the CDR3. From germline, CDR1 is LNHNV and CDR2 YYDKDF (reference sequence). V lost 3 bases, J lost 2 bases, and 7 bases stayed unmatched. The CDR3 coding sequence is TGTGCCACCAGCAGCCTCCGGGACAGAACCTACGAGCAGTACTTC. This codes for CATSSLRDRTYEQYF.

In its sample, this clonotype was seen many times. The DNA of the CDR3 is TGTGCCAGCACGGGGGTACTAGCGGGGGGTCGAGAGCTGTTTTTT. Translating gives CASTGVLAGGRELFF. This chain joins TRBV6-1 and TRBJ2-2, with TRBD2 identical over 12 bases. V shed 7 bases and J 11 bases; nucleotides not matched to a gene: 11. CDR3 length: 15 amino acids. Per the germline V gene, CDR1 is MNHNS and CDR2 is SASEGT.

This chain connects TRBV18 to TRBJ2-1, with 8 bases that match TRBD2. There are 14 residues in the CDR3. CDR1 and CDR2 (germline): KGHSH, LQKENI. The V and J ends lost 0 bases and 7 bases, in that order; junction bases with no gene match: 2. The CDR3, as DNA: TGTGCCAGCTCACCACCCCCTAGCGGGAATGAGCAGTTCTTC. This gives the protein CASSPPPSGNEQFF.

Details on this clonotype: A junction end diverges from the germline sequence, so it may reflect a read error. This sequence joins TRBV6-2 or TRBV6-3 and TRBJ1-1; D unclear. CDR1 and CDR2 (germline): MNHEY, SVGEGT. The CDR3 is made up of 13 amino acids. The CDR3, as DNA: TGTGCCAGCAGTACGGATCTCGGCACTGAATCTTTCTTC. This encodes CASSTDLGTESFF.

This clonotype has a handful of counts. This chain joins TRBV4-1 and TRBJ2-1; possibly TRBD1 for D (7 bases). Trimming left V 2 bases short and J 9 bases short, with 17 bases between. Per the germline V gene, CDR1 is MGHRA and CDR2 is YSYEKL. This CDR3 comprises 15 residues. CDR3 coding DNA: TGCGCCAGCAGCCAACGACTAGGGGGCTATGGTGAGCAGTTCTTC. It codes for CASSQRLGGYGEQFF.

The CDR3 here is CASSTALTSYEQYF. CDR3 nucleotides: TGTGCCAGCAGCACAGCCCTGACATCCTACGAGCAGTACTTC. The V call is TRBV6-1, the J call TRBJ2-7, with D hard to call. CDR3 length: 14 amino acids. V was pared by 6 bases and J by 1 base, with 13 bases between. Germline V gene lookup returns CDR1 MNHNS and CDR2 SASEGT.

V gene TRBV9 combines with J gene TRBJ1-2; D is uncertain. V was trimmed by 5 bases and J by 5 bases, leaving 16 bases between them. CDR1 is SGDLS and CDR2 is YYNGEE in the germline V gene. The CDR3 length is 14 residues. The CDR3 DNA reads as TGTGCCAGCAGAGACGGAAAGGGAGATTATGGCTACACCTTC. Encoded protein: CASRDGKGDYGYTF.

The rearrangement joins TRBV29-1 to TRBJ2-5; D ambiguous. CDR1 is SQVTM and CDR2 is ANQGSEA in the germline V gene. V dropped 7 bases and J dropped 3 bases, with 15 bases sitting between them. The CDR3 spans 13 residues. CDR3 in amino acids: CSGDPGGEETQYF. The CDR3 region has the DNA TGCAGCGGGGATCCGGGTGGGGAAGAGACCCAGTACTTC.

The gene calls are TRBV20-1 and TRBJ2-3; TRBD1 might be the D (6 bases). The CDR3 is 13 amino acids. Trimming stripped 3 bases from V and 4 bases from J, with 11 bases between. Germline V lookup: CDR1 DFQATT, CDR2 SNEGSKA (reference sequence). As DNA, the CDR3 is TGCAGTGCTAGGACAGGTAGTGCAGATACGCAGTATTTT. Translated: CSARTGSADTQYF.

This clonotype has just a few counts. V and J are TRBV29-1 and TRBJ2-7, with a tentative D call TRBD1 (5 bases). Trimming removed 4 bases at V and 3 bases at J, with 13 bases between. The V gene's germline CDR1 is SQVTM and CDR2 ANQGSEA. The CDR3 covers 13 residues. CDR3 residues: CSVGAGSSYEQYF. The CDR3 bases are TGCAGCGTTGGGGCAGGGTCGAGCTACGAGCAGTACTTC.

This clonotype was observed a few times. This chain uses TRBV12-3 or TRBV12-4 with TRBJ2-4, with 13 positions matching TRBD2. CDR3 length: 19 residues. V lost 9 bases and J lost 1; bases outside the gene matches: 15. The CDR3: CASTPPGLAGTYAKNIQYF. In nucleotides, the CDR3 is TGTGCCAGTACTCCCCCGGGACTAGCGGGAACCTACGCCAAAAACATTCAGTACTTC.